This TCR beta chain was observed in a study of technical replicates of blood from several donors. Sequencing used immunoSEQ multiplex PCR; TCRdb keeps in-frame clones, though not all of them. The sample has tens of thousands of clones; under 99% are singletons. In germline, CDR1 is SGHTA, CDR2 FQGNSA. Trimming removed 4 bases from V and 2 bases from J; junction bases left unmatched: 3. This CDR3 contains 14 residues. The clonotype comes from a human donor in good health. Sequencing was performed on T cells isolated from PBMCs. The J gene is TRBJ2-7, the V gene TRBV7-2, with 9 bases aligning to TRBD2. The CDR3 loop is CASSYSSGTYEQYF. Here the CDR3 DNA reads TGTGCCAGCAGCTATTCTAGCGGGACCTACGAGCAGTACTTC. Combining the CDR3 with reference TRBV7-2 and TRBJ2-7 gives the whole variable domain GAGVSQSPSNKVTEKGKDVELRCDPISGHTALYWYRQSLGQGLEFLIYFQGNSAPDKSGLPSDRFSAERTGGSVSTLTIQRTQQEDSAVYLCASSYSSGTYEQYFGPGTRLTVT.